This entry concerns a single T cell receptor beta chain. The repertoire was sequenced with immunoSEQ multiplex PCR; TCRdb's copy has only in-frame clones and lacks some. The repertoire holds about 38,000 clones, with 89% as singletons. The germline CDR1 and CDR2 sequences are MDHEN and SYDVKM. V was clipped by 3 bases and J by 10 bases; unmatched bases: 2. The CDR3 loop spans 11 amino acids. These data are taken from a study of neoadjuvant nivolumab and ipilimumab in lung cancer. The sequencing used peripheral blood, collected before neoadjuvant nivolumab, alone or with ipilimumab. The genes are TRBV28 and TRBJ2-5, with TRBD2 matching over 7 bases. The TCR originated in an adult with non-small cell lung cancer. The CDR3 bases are TGTGCCAGCAGTTTTTGGGGGGGCCAGTACTTC. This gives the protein CASSFWGGQYF.